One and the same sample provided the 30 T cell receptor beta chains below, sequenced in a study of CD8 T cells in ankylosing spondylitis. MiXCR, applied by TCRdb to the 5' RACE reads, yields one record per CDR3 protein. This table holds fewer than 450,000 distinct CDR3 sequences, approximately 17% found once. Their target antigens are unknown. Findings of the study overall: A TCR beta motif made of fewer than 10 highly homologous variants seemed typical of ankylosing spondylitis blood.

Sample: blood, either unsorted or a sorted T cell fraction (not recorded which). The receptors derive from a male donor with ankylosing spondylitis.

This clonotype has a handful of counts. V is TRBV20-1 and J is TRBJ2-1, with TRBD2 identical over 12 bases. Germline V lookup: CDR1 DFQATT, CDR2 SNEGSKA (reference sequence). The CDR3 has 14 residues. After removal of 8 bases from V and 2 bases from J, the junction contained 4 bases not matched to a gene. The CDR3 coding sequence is TGCAGTCAACCTAGCGGGAGGGCCTACAATGAGCAGTTCTTC. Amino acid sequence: CSQPSGRAYNEQFF.

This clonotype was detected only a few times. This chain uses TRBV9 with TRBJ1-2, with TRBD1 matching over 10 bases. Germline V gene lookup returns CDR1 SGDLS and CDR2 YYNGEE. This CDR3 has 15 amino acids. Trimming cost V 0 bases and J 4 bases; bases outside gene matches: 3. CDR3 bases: TGTGCCAGCAGCGTAGGGACAGGGGGGACCTATGGCTACACCTTC. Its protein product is CASSVGTGGTYGYTF.

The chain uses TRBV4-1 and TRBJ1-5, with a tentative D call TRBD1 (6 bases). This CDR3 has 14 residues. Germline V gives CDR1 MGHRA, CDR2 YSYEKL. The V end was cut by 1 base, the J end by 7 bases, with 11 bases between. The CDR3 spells CASSQGQVGQPQHF. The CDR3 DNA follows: TGCGCCAGCAGCCAAGGACAGGTAGGGCAGCCCCAGCATTTT.

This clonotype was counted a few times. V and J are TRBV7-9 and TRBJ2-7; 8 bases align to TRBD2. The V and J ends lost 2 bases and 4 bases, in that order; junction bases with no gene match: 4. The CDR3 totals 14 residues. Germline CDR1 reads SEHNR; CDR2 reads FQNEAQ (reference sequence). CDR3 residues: CASSLNGGVYEQYF. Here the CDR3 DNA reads TGTGCCAGCAGCTTAAACGGGGGGGTATACGAGCAGTACTTC.

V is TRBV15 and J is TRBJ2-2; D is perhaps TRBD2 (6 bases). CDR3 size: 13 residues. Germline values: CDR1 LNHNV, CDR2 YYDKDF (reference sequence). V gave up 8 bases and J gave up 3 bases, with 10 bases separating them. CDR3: CATGRGDTGELFF. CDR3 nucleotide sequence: TGTGCCACCGGGCGGGGCGACACCGGGGAGCTGTTTTTT.

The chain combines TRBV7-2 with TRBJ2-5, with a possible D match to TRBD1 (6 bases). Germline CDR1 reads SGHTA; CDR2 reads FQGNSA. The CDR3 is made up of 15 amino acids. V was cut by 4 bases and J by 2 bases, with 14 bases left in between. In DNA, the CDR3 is TGTGCCAGCAGCTGGGGACAACCAGGACAAGAGACCCAGTACTTC. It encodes CASSWGQPGQETQYF.

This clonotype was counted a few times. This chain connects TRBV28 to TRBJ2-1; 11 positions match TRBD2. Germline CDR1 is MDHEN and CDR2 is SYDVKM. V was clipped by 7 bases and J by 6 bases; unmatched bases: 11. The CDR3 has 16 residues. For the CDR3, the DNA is TGTGCCAGCAATCCCTCCGGGACTAGCGGAGGCAATGAGCAGTTCTTC. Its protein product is CASNPSGTSGGNEQFF. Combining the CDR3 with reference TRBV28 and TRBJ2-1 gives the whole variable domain DVKVTQSSRYLVKRTGEKVFLECVQDMDHENMFWYRQDPGLGLRLIYFSYDVKMKEKGDIPEGYSVSREKKERFSLILESASTNQTSMYLCASNPSGTSGGNEQFFGPGTRLTVL.

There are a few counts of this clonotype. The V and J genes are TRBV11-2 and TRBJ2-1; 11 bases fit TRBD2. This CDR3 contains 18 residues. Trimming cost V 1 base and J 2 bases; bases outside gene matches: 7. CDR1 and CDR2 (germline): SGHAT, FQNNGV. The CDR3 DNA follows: TGTGCCAGCAGCTTAGGGGCTAGCGGGAGGTGGGCCTACAATGAGCAGTTCTTC. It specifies CASSLGASGRWAYNEQFF.

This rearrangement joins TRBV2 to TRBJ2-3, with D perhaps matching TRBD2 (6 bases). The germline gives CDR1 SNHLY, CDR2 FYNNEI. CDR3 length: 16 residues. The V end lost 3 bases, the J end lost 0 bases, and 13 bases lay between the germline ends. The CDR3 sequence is CASSDLGGGSTDTQYF. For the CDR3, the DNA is TGTGCCAGCAGTGACCTCGGGGGAGGCAGCACAGATACGCAGTATTTT.

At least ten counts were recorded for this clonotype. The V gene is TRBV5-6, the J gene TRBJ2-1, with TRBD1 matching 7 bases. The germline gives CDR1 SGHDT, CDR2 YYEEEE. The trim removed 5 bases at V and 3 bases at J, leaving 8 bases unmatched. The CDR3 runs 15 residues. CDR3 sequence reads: CASRHRGRIYNEQFF. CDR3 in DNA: TGTGCCAGCAGACACAGGGGACGTATCTACAATGAGCAGTTCTTC.

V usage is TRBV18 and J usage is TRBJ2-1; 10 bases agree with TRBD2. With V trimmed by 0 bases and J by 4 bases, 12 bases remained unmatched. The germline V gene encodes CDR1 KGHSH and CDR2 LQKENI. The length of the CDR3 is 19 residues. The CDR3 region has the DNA TGTGCCAGCTCACCACCGGATAGGGGGCTAGCGGGGGTTTACAATGAGCAGTTCTTC. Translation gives CASSPPDRGLAGVYNEQFF. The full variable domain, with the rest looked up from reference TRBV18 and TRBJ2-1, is NAGVMQNPRHLVRRRGQEARLRCSPMKGHSHVYWYRQLPEEGLKFMVYLQKENIIDESGMPKERFSAEFPKEGPSILRIQQVVRGDSAAYFCASSPPDRGLAGVYNEQFFGPGTRLTVL.

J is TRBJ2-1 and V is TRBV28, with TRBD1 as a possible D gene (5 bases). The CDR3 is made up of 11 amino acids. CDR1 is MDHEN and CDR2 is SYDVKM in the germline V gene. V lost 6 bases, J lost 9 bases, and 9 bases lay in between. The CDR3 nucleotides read TGTGCCAGCAGCCCCCAGGGTGAGCAGTTCTTC. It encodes CASSPQGEQFF.

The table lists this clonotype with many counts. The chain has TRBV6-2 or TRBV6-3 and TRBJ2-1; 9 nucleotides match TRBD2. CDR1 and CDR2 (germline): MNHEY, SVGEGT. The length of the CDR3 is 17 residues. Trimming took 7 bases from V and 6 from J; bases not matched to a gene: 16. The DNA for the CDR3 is TGTGCCAGCACCCACCCGGGGGCGGGAGGGCCGTTCAATGAGCAGTTCTTC. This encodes CASTHPGAGGPFNEQFF.

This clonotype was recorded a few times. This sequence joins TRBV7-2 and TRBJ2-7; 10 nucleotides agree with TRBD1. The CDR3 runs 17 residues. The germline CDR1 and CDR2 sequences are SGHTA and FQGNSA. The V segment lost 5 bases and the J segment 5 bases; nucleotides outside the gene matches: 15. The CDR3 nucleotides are TGTGCCAGCAGCCACACCTGGGGAGGGACAGGGGCCCACGAGCAGTACTTC. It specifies CASSHTWGGTGAHEQYF.

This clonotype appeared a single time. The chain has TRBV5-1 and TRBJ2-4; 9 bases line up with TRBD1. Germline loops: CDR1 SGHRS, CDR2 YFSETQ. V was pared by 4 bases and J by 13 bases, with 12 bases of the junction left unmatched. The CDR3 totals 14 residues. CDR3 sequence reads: CASSEGTGMVGQYF. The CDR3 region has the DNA TGCGCCAGCAGCGAGGGGACAGGGATGGTGGGCCAGTACTTC.

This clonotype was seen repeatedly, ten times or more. The CDR3, as DNA: TGCGCCAGCAACGACCTGGGGGGCTACACCTTC. It encodes CASNDLGGYTF. This chain links TRBV5-1 with TRBJ1-2; D is ambiguous. Germline values: CDR1 SGHRS, CDR2 YFSETQ. This CDR3 has 11 residues. The V and J ends lost 6 bases and 8 bases respectively, with 11 bases between them.

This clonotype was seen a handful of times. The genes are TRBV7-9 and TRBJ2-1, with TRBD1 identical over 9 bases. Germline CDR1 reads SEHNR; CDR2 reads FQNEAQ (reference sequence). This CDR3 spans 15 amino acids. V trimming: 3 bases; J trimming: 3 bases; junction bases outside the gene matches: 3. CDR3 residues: CASSFGTGSYNEQFF. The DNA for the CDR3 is TGTGCCAGCAGCTTCGGGACAGGGAGCTACAATGAGCAGTTCTTC. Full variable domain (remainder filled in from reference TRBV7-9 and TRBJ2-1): DTGVSQNPRHKITKRGQNVTFRCDPISEHNRLYWYRQTLGQGPEFLTYFQNEAQLEKSRLLSDRFSAERPKGSFSTLEIQRTEQGDSAMYLCASSFGTGSYNEQFFGPGTRLTVL.

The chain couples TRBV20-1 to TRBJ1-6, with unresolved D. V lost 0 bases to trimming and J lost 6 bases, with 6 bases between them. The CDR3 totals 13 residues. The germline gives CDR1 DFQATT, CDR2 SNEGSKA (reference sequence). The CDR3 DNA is TGCAGTGCTAGAGAGGGCACTAATTCACCCCTCCACTTT. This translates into CSAREGTNSPLHF.

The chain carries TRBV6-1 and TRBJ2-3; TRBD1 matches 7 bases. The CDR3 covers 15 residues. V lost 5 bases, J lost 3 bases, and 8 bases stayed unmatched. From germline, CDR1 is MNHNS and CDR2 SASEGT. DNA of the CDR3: TGTGCCAGCAGTCTCGGACAGGCTAAGACAGATACGCAGTATTTT. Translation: CASSLGQAKTDTQYF.

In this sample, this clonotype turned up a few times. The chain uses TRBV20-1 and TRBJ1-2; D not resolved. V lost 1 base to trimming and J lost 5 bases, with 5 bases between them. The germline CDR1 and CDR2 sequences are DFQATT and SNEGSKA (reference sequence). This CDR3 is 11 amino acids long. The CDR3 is CSARVSYGYTF. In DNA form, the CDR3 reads TGCAGTGCTAGAGTTTCTTATGGCTACACCTTC.

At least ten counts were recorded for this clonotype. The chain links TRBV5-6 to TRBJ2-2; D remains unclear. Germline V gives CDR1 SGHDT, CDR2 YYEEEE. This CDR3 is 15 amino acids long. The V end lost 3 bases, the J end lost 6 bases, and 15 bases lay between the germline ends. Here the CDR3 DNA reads TGTGCCAGCAGCTCCAGGAAGTTCTGGGCCGGGGAGCTGTTTTTT. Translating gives CASSSRKFWAGELFF.

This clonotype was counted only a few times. CDR3 in amino acids: CASSLGYSNEKLFF. The DNA for the CDR3 is TGTGCCAGCAGCTTAGGATATTCTAATGAAAAACTGTTTTTT. V gene TRBV7-9 combines with J gene TRBJ1-4; D uncertain. The CDR3 spans 14 residues. Germline CDR1 SEHNR, CDR2 FQNEAQ (reference sequence). V lost 1 base, J lost 3 bases, and 6 bases lay in between.

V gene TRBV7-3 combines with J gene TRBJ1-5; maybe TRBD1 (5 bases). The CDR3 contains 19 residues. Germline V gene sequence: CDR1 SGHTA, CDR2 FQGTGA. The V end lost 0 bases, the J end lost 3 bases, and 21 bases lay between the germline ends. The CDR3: CASSLTCRDGRDHNQPQHF. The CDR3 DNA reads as TGTGCCAGCAGCTTAACGTGTCGGGACGGCCGGGACCACAATCAGCCCCAGCATTTT.

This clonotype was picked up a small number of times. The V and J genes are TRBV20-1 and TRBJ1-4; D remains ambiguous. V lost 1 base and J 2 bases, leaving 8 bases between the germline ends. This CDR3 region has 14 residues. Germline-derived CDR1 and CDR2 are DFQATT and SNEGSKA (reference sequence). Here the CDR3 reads CSARAAGTNEKLFF. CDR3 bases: TGCAGTGCTAGAGCGGCGGGTACTAATGAAAAACTGTTTTTT.

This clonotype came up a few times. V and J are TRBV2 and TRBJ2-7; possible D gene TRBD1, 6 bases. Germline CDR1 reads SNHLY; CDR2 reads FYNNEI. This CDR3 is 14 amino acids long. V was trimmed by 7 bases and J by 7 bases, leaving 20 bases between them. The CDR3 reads CASKGDISLGEQYF. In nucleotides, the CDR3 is TGTGCCAGCAAGGGGGACATTTCCCTGGGGGAGCAGTACTTC.

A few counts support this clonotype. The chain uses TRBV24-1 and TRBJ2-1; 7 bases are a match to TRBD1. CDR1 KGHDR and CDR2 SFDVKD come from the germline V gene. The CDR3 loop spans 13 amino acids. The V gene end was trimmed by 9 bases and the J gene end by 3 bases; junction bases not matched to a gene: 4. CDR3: CATRDRYYNEQFF. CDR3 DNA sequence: TGTGCCACCCGGGACAGATACTACAATGAGCAGTTCTTC.

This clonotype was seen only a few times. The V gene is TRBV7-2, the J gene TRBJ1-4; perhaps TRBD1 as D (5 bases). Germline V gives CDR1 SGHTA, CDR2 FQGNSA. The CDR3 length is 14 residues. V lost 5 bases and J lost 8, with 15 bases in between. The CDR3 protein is CASSGRQSWEKLFF. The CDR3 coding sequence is TGTGCCAGCAGCGGCAGACAGTCGTGGGAAAAACTGTTTTTT.

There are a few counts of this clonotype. CDR3 loop: CASSPRGLAGQGGGELFF. The CDR3 bases are TGTGCCAGCAGCCCCAGAGGACTAGCTGGGCAAGGGGGCGGGGAGCTGTTTTTT. The chain joins TRBV11-2 to TRBJ2-2; 8 bases agree with TRBD2. Germline CDR1 SGHAT, CDR2 FQNNGV. The CDR3 contains 18 residues. V lost 5 bases and J lost 7; bases outside the gene matches: 18. The whole variable domain, remainder taken from reference TRBV11-2 and TRBJ2-2, is EAGVAQSPRYKIIEKRQSVAFWCNPISGHATLYWYQQILGQGPKLLIQFQNNGVVDDSQLPKDRFSAERLKGVDSTLKIQPAKLEDSAVYLCASSPRGLAGQGGGELFFGEGSRLTVL.

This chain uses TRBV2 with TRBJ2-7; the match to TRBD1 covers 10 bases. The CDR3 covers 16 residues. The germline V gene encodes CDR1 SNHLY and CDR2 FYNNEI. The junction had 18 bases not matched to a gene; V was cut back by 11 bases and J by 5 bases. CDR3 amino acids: CAGSKSGTGVGNEQYF. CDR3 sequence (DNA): TGTGCCGGTTCCAAGTCCGGGACAGGGGTCGGCAACGAGCAGTACTTC.

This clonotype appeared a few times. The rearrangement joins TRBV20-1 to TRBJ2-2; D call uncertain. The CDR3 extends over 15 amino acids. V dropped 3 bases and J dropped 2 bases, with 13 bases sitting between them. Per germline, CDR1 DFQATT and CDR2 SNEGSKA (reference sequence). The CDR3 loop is CSASRSRINTGELFF. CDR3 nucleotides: TGCAGTGCTAGTAGGTCTAGAATAAACACCGGGGAGCTGTTTTTT.